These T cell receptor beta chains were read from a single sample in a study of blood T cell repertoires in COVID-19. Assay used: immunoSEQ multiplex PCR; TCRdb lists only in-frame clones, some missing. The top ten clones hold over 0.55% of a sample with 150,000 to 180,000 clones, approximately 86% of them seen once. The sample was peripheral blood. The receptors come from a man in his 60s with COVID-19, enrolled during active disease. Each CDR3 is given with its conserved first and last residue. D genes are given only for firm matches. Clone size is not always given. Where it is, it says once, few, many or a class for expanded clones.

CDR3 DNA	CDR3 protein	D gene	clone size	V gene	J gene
TGTGCCAGCAGTCGACAGGGGGGACTTGATTCACCCCTCCACTTT	CASSRQGGLDSPLHF	TRBD1	NA	TRBV9	TRBJ1-6
TGTGCCAGCAGCTTGGTAGGGACTTATGGCTACACCTTC	CASSLVGTYGYTF	NA	few	TRBV5-8	TRBJ1-2
TGTGCCAGCAGTAATAGCGGGGCGAACCCCTTCCAGTACTTC	CASSNSGANPFQYF	TRBD2	few	TRBV6-2/TRBV6-3	TRBJ2-5
TGTGCCAGCAGCCAAGATTCCCCCAGGGGATATGGCTACACCTTC	CASSQDSPRGYGYTF	NA	once	TRBV14	TRBJ1-2
TGTGCCAGCAGCCCCTCCGGACAGGGGTCCTACGAGCAGTACTTC	CASSPSGQGSYEQYF	TRBD1	NA	TRBV7-2	TRBJ2-7
TGTGCCAGCAGTGGACAGACAGCCTTAGCGGGACGTACGTACGAGCAGTACTTC	CASSGQTALAGRTYEQYF	TRBD2	NA	TRBV6-1	TRBJ2-7
TGTGCCAGCAGCCCAGTTGGAGGGGGAGGGCAAATACGTTCCTACAATGAGCAGTTCTTC	CASSPVGGGGQIRSYNEQFF	NA	NA	TRBV9	TRBJ2-1
TGTGCCAGCAGCCAAGATATGGGCCGTGACAGCAAAAACATTCAGTACTTC	CASSQDMGRDSKNIQYF	NA	once	TRBV4-2	TRBJ2-4
TGTGCCAGCAGCTTAAGGAGAGACAGGGAGGGAAACACCATATATTTT	CASSLRRDREGNTIYF	TRBD1	NA	TRBV7-9	TRBJ1-3
TGTGCCAGCAGCTTAACATTAGGACTAGCGGGAGTGCTCGAGCAGTACTTC	CASSLTLGLAGVLEQYF	TRBD2	NA	TRBV11-3	TRBJ2-7
TGTGCCAGCAGCGACAGGTCCCCCTACGAGCAGTACTTC	CASSDRSPYEQYF	NA	NA	TRBV6-5	TRBJ2-7
TGTGCCAGCAGCTCGGGGACACTGTACGAGCAGTACTTC	CASSSGTLYEQYF	NA	NA	TRBV7-8	TRBJ2-7
TGCGCCAGCAGCCAAGGGGACAGGGTGGGGAACACTGAAGCTTTCTTT	CASSQGDRVGNTEAFF	TRBD1	NA	TRBV4-1	TRBJ1-1
TGTGCCAGCAGCTTGGTGACTAGCGGCTACAATGAGCAGTTCTTC	CASSLVTSGYNEQFF	TRBD2	once	TRBV7-3	TRBJ2-1
TGTGCCAGCAGCCCAGACAGCCGATACTCCTACGAGCAGTACTTC	CASSPDSRYSYEQYF	NA	NA	TRBV7-8	TRBJ2-7
TGTGCCAGCAGCTTAGGGACAGGCACCGGGGAGCTGTTTTTT	CASSLGTGTGELFF	TRBD1	NA	TRBV7-6	TRBJ2-2
TGTGCCGCGGGGGGAGGGAGTATGAACACTGAAGCTTTCTTT	CAAGGGSMNTEAFF	NA	NA	TRBV7-9	TRBJ1-1
TGTGCCAGCTCCGACAGACTAGCGGGGGGTTCGACGCAGTATTTT	CASSDRLAGGSTQYF	TRBD2	NA	TRBV18	TRBJ2-3
TGTGCCAGCAGCCAAAGGGGTCTCAGCAATCAGCCCCAGCATTTT	CASSQRGLSNQPQHF	NA	NA	TRBV2	TRBJ1-5
TGTGCCAGCAGTCGGACAACTACCGATTCACCCCTCCACTTT	CASSRTTTDSPLHF	NA	NA	TRBV6-5	TRBJ1-6
TGTGCCAGCAGTTATTCCGTTGTCGCCTACGAGCAGTACTTC	CASSYSVVAYEQYF	NA	NA	TRBV6-5	TRBJ2-7
TGTGCCAGCTCACTGGGACAGGGGGATGAAAAACTGTTTTTT	CASSLGQGDEKLFF	TRBD1	NA	TRBV18	TRBJ1-4
TGTGCCAGCAGCCCCGCTAGCGGGGGCCCCGGGGAGCTGTTTTTT	CASSPASGGPGELFF	TRBD2	few	TRBV7-2	TRBJ2-2
TGCAGCGTTGAAGGACAGGGGTATGGCTACACCTTC	CSVEGQGYGYTF	TRBD1	NA	TRBV29-1	TRBJ1-2
TGCGCCAGCAGGGGACAGGGCGATGAAAAACTGTTTTTT	CASRGQGDEKLFF	TRBD1	NA	TRBV5-1	TRBJ1-4
TGTGCCAGCAGCCAAGCGACTAGCGGCCGGTGGAATGAGCAGTTCTTC	CASSQATSGRWNEQFF	TRBD2	NA	TRBV4-2	TRBJ2-1
TGTGCCAGCAGCTCCCAGGTGGTGTCCGAGCAGTACTTC	CASSSQVVSEQYF	NA	once	TRBV11-3	TRBJ2-7
TGTGCCAGCAGCTACACAGGGAATAATTCACCCCTCCACTTT	CASSYTGNNSPLHF	NA	once	TRBV28	TRBJ1-6
TGTGCCAGTAGTACCAGTCCCGGGACAGTCATCTATGGCTACACCTTC	CASSTSPGTVIYGYTF	TRBD1	NA	TRBV19	TRBJ1-2
TGTGCCAGTACGGACAGAACCCTCCAGCCCCAGCATTTT	CASTDRTLQPQHF	NA	few	TRBV19	TRBJ1-5
TGTGCCAGCTCAGGCACAGGGTTGGAGACCCAGTACTTC	CASSGTGLETQYF	NA	NA	TRBV18	TRBJ2-5
TGTGCCACAGGGGACGGCTATCCAACGGAGGGCTACACCTTC	CATGDGYPTEGYTF	NA	NA	TRBV9	TRBJ1-2
TGTGCCTGGAGCCAAGGCTGGGGGACTGGAGCTAACTATGGCTACACCTTC	CAWSQGWGTGANYGYTF	NA	NA	TRBV30	TRBJ1-2
TGTGCCAGCAGCGGAACAGGGTCTGGTGGCTACACCTTC	CASSGTGSGGYTF	NA	NA	TRBV7-2	TRBJ1-2
TGCGCCAGCAGCCCCGGACAGGGGCTGGATGGCTACACCTTC	CASSPGQGLDGYTF	TRBD1	NA	TRBV5-1	TRBJ1-2
TGTGCCTGGAGTAAGGGGGACAGGGGTTTAGGCACTGAAGCTTTCTTT	CAWSKGDRGLGTEAFF	TRBD1	NA	TRBV30	TRBJ1-1
TGTGCCAGTAGAACAGGGACCCCCACTAATGAAAAACTGTTTTTT	CASRTGTPTNEKLFF	NA	NA	TRBV19	TRBJ1-4
TGTGCCAGCAGTTTAGGGCAGGGGGGCACCGGGGAGCTGTTTTTT	CASSLGQGGTGELFF	NA	NA	TRBV27	TRBJ2-2
TGTGCCACCCGGGACACCCAGTATGGCTACACCTTC	CATRDTQYGYTF	NA	NA	TRBV19	TRBJ1-2
TGTGCCAGCAGCTCGTCGGGCAGGGCTAACTATGGCTACACCTTC	CASSSSGRANYGYTF	NA	NA	TRBV7-9	TRBJ1-2
TGTGCCAGCTCACTCACTTGGGACTTCTCTGGCTACACCTTC	CASSLTWDFSGYTF	NA	NA	TRBV18	TRBJ1-2
TGTGCCATCAGTGAGGGAGGGTATGGCTACACCTTC	CAISEGGYGYTF	NA	once	TRBV10-3	TRBJ1-2
TGTGCCAGCAGCCAAGGGTTAGCCAGCGGGGGACAAGAGACCCAGTACTTC	CASSQGLASGGQETQYF	TRBD2	NA	TRBV4-2	TRBJ2-5
TGTGCCAGCAGGGCCCCAGAGGCTCGTCAGCCCCAGCATTTT	CASRAPEARQPQHF	NA	NA	TRBV6-6	TRBJ1-5
TGTGCCATCAGCCGACTAGCAGCCACAGATACGCAGTATTTT	CAISRLAATDTQYF	TRBD2	few	TRBV10-3	TRBJ2-3
TGTGCCAGCAGTTTATGGCCGACACAAGCCAAAAACATTCAGTACTTC	CASSLWPTQAKNIQYF	NA	NA	TRBV28	TRBJ2-4
TGCGCCAGCAGCCAAGCGATCGGGACTAGCGGCCACAATGAGCAGTTCTTC	CASSQAIGTSGHNEQFF	TRBD2	NA	TRBV4-3	TRBJ2-1
TGTGCCACCAGTGACCGGCGGTCCCTAGACTATGGCTACACCTTC	CATSDRRSLDYGYTF	NA	NA	TRBV24-1	TRBJ1-2
TGTGCCAGTAGTAGACTCGAGGGTACCCCCTTGACCAAAAACATTCAGTACTTC	CASSRLEGTPLTKNIQYF	NA	NA	TRBV19	TRBJ2-4
TGTGCCAGCAGCTTAAGGAGACTAGCGGGAGGGCCAGATGAGACCCAGTACTTC	CASSLRRLAGGPDETQYF	TRBD2	NA	TRBV3-1/TRBV3-2	TRBJ2-5
TGTGCCAGCAGTGATGCTAGCGCATTCACGAATACGCAGTATTTT	CASSDASAFTNTQYF	NA	NA	TRBV2	TRBJ2-3
TGTGCCAGTAGTGACAGGGGTATGAACACTGAAGCTTTCTTT	CASSDRGMNTEAFF	TRBD1	NA	TRBV19	TRBJ1-1